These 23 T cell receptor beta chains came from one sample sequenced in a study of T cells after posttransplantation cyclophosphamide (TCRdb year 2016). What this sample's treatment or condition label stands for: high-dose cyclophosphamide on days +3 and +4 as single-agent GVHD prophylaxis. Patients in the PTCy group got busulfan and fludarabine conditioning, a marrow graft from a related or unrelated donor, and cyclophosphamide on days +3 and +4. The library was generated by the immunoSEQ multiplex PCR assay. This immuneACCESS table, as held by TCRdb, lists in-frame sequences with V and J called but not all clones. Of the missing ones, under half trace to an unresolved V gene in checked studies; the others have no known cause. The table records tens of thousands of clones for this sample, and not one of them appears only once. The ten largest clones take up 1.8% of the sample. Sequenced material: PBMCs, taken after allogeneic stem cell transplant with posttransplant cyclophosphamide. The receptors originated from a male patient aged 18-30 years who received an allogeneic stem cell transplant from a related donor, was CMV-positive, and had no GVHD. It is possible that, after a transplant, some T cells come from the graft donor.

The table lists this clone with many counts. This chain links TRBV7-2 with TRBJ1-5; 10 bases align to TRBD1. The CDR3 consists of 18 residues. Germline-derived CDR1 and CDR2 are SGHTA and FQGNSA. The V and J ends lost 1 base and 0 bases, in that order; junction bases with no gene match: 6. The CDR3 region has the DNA TGTGCCAGCAGCTTAGGACAGGGGGCTGGGTATAGCAATCAGCCCCAGCATTTT. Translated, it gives CASSLGQGAGYSNQPQHF.

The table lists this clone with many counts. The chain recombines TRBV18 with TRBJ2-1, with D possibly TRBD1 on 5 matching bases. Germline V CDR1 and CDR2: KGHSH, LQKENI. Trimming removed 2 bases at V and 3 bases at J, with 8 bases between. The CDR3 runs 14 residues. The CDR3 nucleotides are TGTGCCAGCTCACCAGGGGCTTTCTACAATGAGCAGTTCTTC. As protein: CASSPGAFYNEQFF.

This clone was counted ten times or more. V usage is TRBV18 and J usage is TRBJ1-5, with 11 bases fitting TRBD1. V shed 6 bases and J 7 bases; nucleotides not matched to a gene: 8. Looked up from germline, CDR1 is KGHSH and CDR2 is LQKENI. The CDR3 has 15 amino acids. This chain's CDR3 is CASSVGQGAGQPQHF. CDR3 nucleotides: TGTGCCAGCTCCGTAGGACAGGGGGCTGGACAGCCCCAGCATTTT.

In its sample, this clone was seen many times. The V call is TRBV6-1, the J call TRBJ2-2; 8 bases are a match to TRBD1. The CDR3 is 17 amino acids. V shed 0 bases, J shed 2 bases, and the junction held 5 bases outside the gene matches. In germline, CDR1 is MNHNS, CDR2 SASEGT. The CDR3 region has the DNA TGTGCCAGCAGTGAAGCGATTACAGGGGGAAACACCGGGGAGCTGTTTTTT. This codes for CASSEAITGGNTGELFF.

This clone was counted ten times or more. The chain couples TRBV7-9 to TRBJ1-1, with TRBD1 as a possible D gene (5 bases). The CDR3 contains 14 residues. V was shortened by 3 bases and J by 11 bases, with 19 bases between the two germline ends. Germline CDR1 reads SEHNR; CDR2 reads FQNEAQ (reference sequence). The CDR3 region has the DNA TGTGCCAGCAGCTTTCGGGGGGGGGTCGCGGCGGCTTTCTTT. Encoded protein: CASSFRGGVAAAFF.

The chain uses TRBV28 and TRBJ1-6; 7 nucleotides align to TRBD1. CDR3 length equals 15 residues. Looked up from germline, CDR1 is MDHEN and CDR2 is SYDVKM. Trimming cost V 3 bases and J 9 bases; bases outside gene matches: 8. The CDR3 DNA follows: TGTGCCAGCAGTTTCCTACTACAGGGGACTTCACCCCTCCACTTT. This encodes CASSFLLQGTSPLHF.

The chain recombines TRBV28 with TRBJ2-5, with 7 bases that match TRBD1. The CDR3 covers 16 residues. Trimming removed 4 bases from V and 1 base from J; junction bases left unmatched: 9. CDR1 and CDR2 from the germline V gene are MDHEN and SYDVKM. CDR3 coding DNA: TGTGCCAGCAGTTCGTACAGGGGTGGGGGCCAAGAGACCCAGTACTTC. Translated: CASSSYRGGGQETQYF.

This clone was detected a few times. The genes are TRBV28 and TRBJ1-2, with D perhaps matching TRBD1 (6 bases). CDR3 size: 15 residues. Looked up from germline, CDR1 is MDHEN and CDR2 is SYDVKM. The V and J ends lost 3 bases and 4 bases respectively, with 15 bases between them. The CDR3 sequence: CASSLGGREGYGYTF. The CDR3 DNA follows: TGTGCCAGCAGTTTGGGGGGGCGGGAGGGCTATGGCTACACCTTC.

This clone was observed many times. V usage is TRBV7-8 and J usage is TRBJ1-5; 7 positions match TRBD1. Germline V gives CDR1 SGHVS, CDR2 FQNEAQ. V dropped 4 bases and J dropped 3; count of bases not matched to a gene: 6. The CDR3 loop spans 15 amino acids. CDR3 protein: CASSWEQGSNQPQHF. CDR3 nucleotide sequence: TGTGCCAGCAGCTGGGAACAGGGGTCCAATCAGCCCCAGCATTTT.

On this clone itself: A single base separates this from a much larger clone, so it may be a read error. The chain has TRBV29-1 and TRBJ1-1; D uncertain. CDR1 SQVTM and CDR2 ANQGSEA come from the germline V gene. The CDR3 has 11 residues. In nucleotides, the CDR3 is TGCGGCGTTGAATCTAACACTGAAGCTTTCTTT. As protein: CGVESNTEAFF.

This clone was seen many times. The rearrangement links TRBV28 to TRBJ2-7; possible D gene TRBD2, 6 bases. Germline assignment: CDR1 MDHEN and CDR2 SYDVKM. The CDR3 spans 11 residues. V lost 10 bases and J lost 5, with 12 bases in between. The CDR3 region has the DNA TGTGCCACCAGCCCGGGGGACGAGCAGTACTTC. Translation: CATSPGDEQYF.

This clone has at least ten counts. CDR3 region: CASSYFGSGRTDTQYF. The CDR3 nucleotides are TGTGCCAGCAGTTACTTCGGTAGCGGCCGCACAGATACGCAGTATTTT. The genes are TRBV6-5 and TRBJ2-3; D perhaps matches TRBD2 (6 bases). V lost 1 base, J lost 1 base, and 12 bases lay in between. CDR1 MNHEY and CDR2 SVGAGI come from the germline V gene. The CDR3 runs 16 residues.

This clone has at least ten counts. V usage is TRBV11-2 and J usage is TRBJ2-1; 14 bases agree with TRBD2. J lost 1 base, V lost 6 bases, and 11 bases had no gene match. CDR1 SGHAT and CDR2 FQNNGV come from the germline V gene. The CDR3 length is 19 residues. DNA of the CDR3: TGTGCCAGCAGATCCTCCGGGACTAGCGGGAGTTTTTCCTACAATGAGCAGTTCTTC. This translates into CASRSSGTSGSFSYNEQFF.

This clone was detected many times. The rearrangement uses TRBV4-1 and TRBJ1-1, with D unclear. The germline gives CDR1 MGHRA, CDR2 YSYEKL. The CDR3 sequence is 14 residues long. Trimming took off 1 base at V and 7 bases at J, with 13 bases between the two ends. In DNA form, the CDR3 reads TGCGCCAGCAGCCAAGTGGTACAGAATGATGAAGCTTTCTTT. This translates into CASSQVVQNDEAFF.

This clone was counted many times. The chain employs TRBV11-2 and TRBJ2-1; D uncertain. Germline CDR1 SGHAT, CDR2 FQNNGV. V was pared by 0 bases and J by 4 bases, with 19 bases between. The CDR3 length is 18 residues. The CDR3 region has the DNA TGTGCCAGCAGCTTAGATAGCTTGGCCTTTCGACGGTACAATGAGCAGTTCTTC. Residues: CASSLDSLAFRRYNEQFF.

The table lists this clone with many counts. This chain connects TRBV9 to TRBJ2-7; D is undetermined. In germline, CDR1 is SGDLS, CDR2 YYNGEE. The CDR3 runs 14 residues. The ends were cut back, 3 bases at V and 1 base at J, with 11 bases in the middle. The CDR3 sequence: CASSETPGSYEQYF. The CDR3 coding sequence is TGTGCCAGCAGCGAAACTCCCGGGTCCTACGAGCAGTACTTC.

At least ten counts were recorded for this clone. The CDR3 DNA reads as TGTGCCAGCAGCGGAAGGGAGGCTTCCTACAATGAGCAGTTCTTC. Amino acids: CASSGREASYNEQFF. The V gene is TRBV13, the J gene TRBJ2-1; D might be TRBD2 (6 bases). CDR1 is PRHDT and CDR2 is FYEKMQ in the germline V gene (reference sequence). The CDR3 runs 15 residues. Trimming left V 5 bases short and J 1 base short, with 12 bases between.

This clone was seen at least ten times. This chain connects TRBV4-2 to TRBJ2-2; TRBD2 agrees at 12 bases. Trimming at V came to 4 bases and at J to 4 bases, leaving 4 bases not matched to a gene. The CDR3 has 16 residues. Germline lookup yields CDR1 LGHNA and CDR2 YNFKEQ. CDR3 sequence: CASSLGLAGFTGELFF. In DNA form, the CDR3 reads TGTGCCAGCAGCCTTGGACTAGCGGGATTCACCGGGGAGCTGTTTTTT.

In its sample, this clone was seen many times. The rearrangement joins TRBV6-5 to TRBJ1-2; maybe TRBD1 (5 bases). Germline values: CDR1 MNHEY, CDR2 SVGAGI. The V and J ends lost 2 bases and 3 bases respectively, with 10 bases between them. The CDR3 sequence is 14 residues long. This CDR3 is CASSYGTGDYGYTF. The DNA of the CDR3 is TGTGCCAGCAGTTACGGGACGGGAGACTATGGCTACACCTTC.

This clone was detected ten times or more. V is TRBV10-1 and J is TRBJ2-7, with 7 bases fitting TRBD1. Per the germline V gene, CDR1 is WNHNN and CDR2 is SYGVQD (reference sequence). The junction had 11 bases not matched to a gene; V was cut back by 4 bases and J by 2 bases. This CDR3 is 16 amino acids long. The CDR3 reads CASSADGRDSPYEQYF. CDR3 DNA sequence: TGCGCCAGCAGTGCCGACGGCCGGGACAGCCCCTACGAGCAGTACTTC.

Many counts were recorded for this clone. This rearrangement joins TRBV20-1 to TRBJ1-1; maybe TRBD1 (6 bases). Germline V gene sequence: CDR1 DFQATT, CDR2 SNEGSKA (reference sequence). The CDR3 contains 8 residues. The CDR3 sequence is CSHGTIFF. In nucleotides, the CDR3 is TGCAGCCACGGGACAATTTTCTTT.

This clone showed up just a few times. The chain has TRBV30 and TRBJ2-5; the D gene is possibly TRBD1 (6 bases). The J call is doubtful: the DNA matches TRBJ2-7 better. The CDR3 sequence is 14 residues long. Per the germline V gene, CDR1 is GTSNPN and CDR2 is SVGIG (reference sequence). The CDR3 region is CAWSKGQNRYEQYF. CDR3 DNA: TGTGCCTGGAGTAAGGGACAAAACCGCTACGAGCAGTACTTC.

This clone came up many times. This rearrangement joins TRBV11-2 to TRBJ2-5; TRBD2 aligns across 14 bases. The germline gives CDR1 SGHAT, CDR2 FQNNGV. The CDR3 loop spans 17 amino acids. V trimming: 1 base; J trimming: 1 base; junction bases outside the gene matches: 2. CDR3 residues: CASSLGGLAGAQETQYF. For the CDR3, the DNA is TGTGCCAGCAGCTTAGGGGGACTAGCGGGGGCCCAAGAGACCCAGTACTTC.